A single sample is the source of the 29 T cell receptor beta chains below, sequenced in a study of monozygotic twins with inflammatory bowel disease. Following a re-call of the 5' RACE reads, TCRdb has one entry per CDR3 protein and lacks DNA. In total, the table holds roughly 300,000 distinct CDR3 sequences. The sequenced material came from blood. These receptors came from a human donor with ulcerative colitis or Crohn's disease, or a healthy co-twin of an affected twin (not recorded which).

The chain employs TRBV7-2 and TRBJ1-5; TCRdb's D gene call, TRBD1, goes unchecked for lack of DNA. The length of the CDR3 is 16 residues. From germline, CDR1 is SGHTA and CDR2 FQGNSA. The CDR3: CASSLETGTGNQPQHF. The full variable domain, in which reference TRBV7-2 and TRBJ1-5 provide the parts outside the CDR3, is GAGVSQSPSNKVTEKGKDVELRCDPISGHTALYWYRQSLGQGLEFLIYFQGNSAPDKSGLPSDRFSAERTGGSVSTLTIQRTQQEDSAVYLCASSLETGTGNQPQHFGDGTRLSIL.

The rearrangement uses TRBV5-1 and TRBJ1-3; with no DNA, the TCRdb D assignment of TRBD1 cannot be verified. Per the germline V gene, CDR1 is SGHRS and CDR2 is YFSETQ. The CDR3 loop spans 16 amino acids. CDR3 loop: CASSLTTGSSGNTIYF.

The V and J genes are TRBV10-2 and TRBJ2-5; TCRdb calls TRBD1, which cannot be checked without DNA. The CDR3 is made up of 15 amino acids. The germline V gene has CDR1 WSHSY and CDR2 SAAADI. CDR3 amino acids: CASRLSPASGETQYF.

The V and J genes are TRBV9 and TRBJ2-7; TCRdb indicates TRBD1, and absent DNA this call remains unverified. The CDR3 runs to 14 residues. Germline lookup yields CDR1 SGDLS and CDR2 YYNGEE. CDR3: CASSVLMTGGEQYF.

The rearrangement links TRBV5-1 to TRBJ1-1; TCRdb proposes TRBD1, but this gene call is untestable without DNA. Germline V gene sequence: CDR1 SGHRS, CDR2 YFSETQ. This CDR3 is 15 amino acids long. The CDR3 spells CASSTRQGLNTEAFF.

J is TRBJ2-7 and V is TRBV5-6; the TCRdb D gene call, TRBD2, has no DNA to confirm it. This CDR3 has 15 amino acids. Germline lookup yields CDR1 SGHDT and CDR2 YYEEEE. The CDR3: CASSLGLRGQYEQYF.

The rearrangement joins TRBV5-5 to TRBJ2-2; absent DNA, TCRdb's TRBD1 call cannot be checked. The CDR3 spans 17 residues. CDR1 is SGHKS, CDR2 YYEKEE, per germline (reference sequence). This CDR3 reads CASSLDPRTVDTGELFF.

This chain links TRBV7-3 with TRBJ1-1. The length of the CDR3 is 15 residues. Germline lookup yields CDR1 SGHTA and CDR2 FQGTGA. CDR3 sequence: CASSLDHGSNTEAFF. Variable domain in full (rest from reference TRBV7-3 and TRBJ1-1): GAGVSQTPSNKVTEKGKYVELRCDPISGHTALYWYRQSLGQGPEFLIYFQGTGAADDSGLPNDRFFAVRPEGSVSTLKIQRTERGDSAVYLCASSLDHGSNTEAFFGQGTRLTVV.

The CDR3 spells CATSRREVNTEAFF. The genes are TRBV15 and TRBJ1-1. This CDR3 region has 14 residues. CDR1 and CDR2 (germline): LNHNV, YYDKDF (reference sequence).

The rearrangement uses TRBV14 and TRBJ2-7; TCRdb outputs TRBD2, but without DNA this stays unchecked. This CDR3 is 14 amino acids long. CDR1 SGHDN and CDR2 FVKESK come from the germline V gene. CDR3 amino acids: CASSFHRARNEQYF. The full variable domain, its missing parts supplied by reference TRBV14 and TRBJ2-7, is EAGVTQFPSHSVIEKGQTVTLRCDPISGHDNLYWYRRVMGKEIKFLLHFVKESKQDESGMPNNRFLAERTGGTYSTLKVQPAELEDSGVYFCASSFHRARNEQYFGPGTRLTVT.

The chain links TRBV18 to TRBJ2-1; TCRdb picks TRBD1, but there is no DNA to check that call. This CDR3 contains 18 residues. The germline gives CDR1 KGHSH, CDR2 LQKENI. The CDR3 spells CASSPPQTGTGVVNEQFF.

The rearrangement links TRBV7-2 to TRBJ2-5; TCRdb's D gene call, TRBD2, goes unchecked for lack of DNA. This CDR3 is built from 12 residues. Germline V gene sequence: CDR1 SGHTA, CDR2 FQGNSA. CDR3 protein: CASSFPAGTQYF.

This chain connects TRBV19 to TRBJ2-7; TCRdb's assignment of TRBD1 cannot be checked, as there is no DNA. This CDR3 has 14 amino acids. Looked up from germline, CDR1 is LNHDA and CDR2 is SQIVND (reference sequence). This CDR3 is CASSPRQAPYEQYF.

The rearrangement links TRBV30 to TRBJ2-1. CDR3 length equals 15 residues. The germline CDR1 and CDR2 sequences are GTSNPN and SVGIG (reference sequence). CDR3 loop: CAWSLGQGPYNEQFF.

This rearrangement joins TRBV6-1 to TRBJ1-6. The CDR3 loop spans 14 amino acids. The V gene's germline CDR1 is MNHNS and CDR2 SASEGT. CDR3: CASSGRLSWSPLHF.

This chain connects TRBV12-3 or TRBV12-4 to TRBJ1-4; TCRdb lists TRBD1, though no DNA is available to test this call. The CDR3 contains 14 residues. This CDR3 reads CASSLGTGGGKLFF.

The rearrangement links TRBV20-1 to TRBJ2-1; TCRdb gives TRBD1 as the D gene, but with no DNA this cannot be confirmed. The germline gives CDR1 DFQATT, CDR2 SNEGSKA (reference sequence). CDR3 size: 14 residues. CDR3 sequence: CSARQGANDNEQFF.

The rearrangement joins TRBV6-2 or TRBV6-3 to TRBJ2-7; TCRdb indicates TRBD2, and absent DNA this call remains unverified. CDR1 and CDR2 (germline): MNHEY, SVGEGT. The CDR3 contains 13 residues. CDR3 protein: CASSQVGTYEQYF.

The J gene is TRBJ2-1, the V gene TRBV7-7; TCRdb calls TRBD2, which cannot be checked without DNA. The CDR3 has 16 residues. Germline V gene sequence: CDR1 SSHAT, CDR2 FNYEAQ (reference sequence). The CDR3 sequence is CASSRLAGADHDEQFF.

The chain links TRBV7-8 to TRBJ2-3; absent DNA, TCRdb's TRBD2 call cannot be checked. Germline V gives CDR1 SGHVS, CDR2 FQNEAQ. This CDR3 has 14 residues. The CDR3 sequence is CASTLGWGPAAQYF.

The chain recombines TRBV3-1 with TRBJ1-6; TCRdb's assignment of TRBD1 cannot be checked, as there is no DNA. The V gene's germline CDR1 is LGHDT and CDR2 YNNKEL (reference sequence). The length of the CDR3 is 15 residues. The chain's CDR3 is CASSQDLQGNSPLHF.

This sequence joins TRBV5-8 and TRBJ1-1. CDR3 length: 15 amino acids. The V gene's germline CDR1 is SGHTS and CDR2 YDEGEE. CDR3 sequence: CASSLGLTEFTEAFF.

The gene calls are TRBV29-1 and TRBJ2-4. The CDR3 length is 13 residues. Germline V gene sequence: CDR1 SQVTM, CDR2 ANQGSEA. The CDR3 is CSVEGLAKNIQYF.

The chain joins TRBV18 to TRBJ1-2. This CDR3 is built from 15 residues. Germline-derived CDR1 and CDR2 are KGHSH and LQKENI. The CDR3 reads CASSPPAGGYYGYTF.

This chain uses TRBV7-2 with TRBJ2-5; TCRdb designates TRBD2, a call that cannot be tested without DNA. Looked up from germline, CDR1 is SGHTA and CDR2 is FQGNSA. The CDR3 extends over 16 amino acids. The CDR3 spells CASSLVLAGERETQYF. Full variable domain (rest looked up from reference TRBV7-2 and TRBJ2-5): GAGVSQSPSNKVTEKGKDVELRCDPISGHTALYWYRQSLGQGLEFLIYFQGNSAPDKSGLPSDRFSAERTGGSVSTLTIQRTQQEDSAVYLCASSLVLAGERETQYFGPGTRLLVL.

The V and J genes are TRBV6-1 and TRBJ1-2; TCRdb picks TRBD1, but there is no DNA to check that call. The CDR3 is 14 amino acids. Looked up from germline, CDR1 is MNHNS and CDR2 is SASEGT. The CDR3 spells CASSARPSEYGYTF.

The chain links TRBV7-2 to TRBJ1-1. The CDR3 covers 15 residues. CDR1 SGHTA and CDR2 FQGNSA come from the germline V gene. Here the CDR3 reads CASSLEIFGSTEAFF. Full variable domain (rest looked up from reference TRBV7-2 and TRBJ1-1): GAGVSQSPSNKVTEKGKDVELRCDPISGHTALYWYRQSLGQGLEFLIYFQGNSAPDKSGLPSDRFSAERTGGSVSTLTIQRTQQEDSAVYLCASSLEIFGSTEAFFGQGTRLTVV.

The chain combines TRBV7-3 with TRBJ2-2; without DNA, the TCRdb call of TRBD2 cannot be checked. Germline V lookup: CDR1 SGHTA, CDR2 FQGTGA. This CDR3 comprises 14 residues. The CDR3 here is CASSRLANTGELFF.

The chain carries TRBV5-1 and TRBJ2-5; the D call from TCRdb, TRBD1, cannot be confirmed without DNA. Germline V CDR1 and CDR2: SGHRS, YFSETQ. The CDR3 is 13 residues long. The CDR3 sequence is CASSPQGRETQYF. Complete variable domain (other parts from reference TRBV5-1 and TRBJ2-5): KAGVTQTPRYLIKTRGQQVTLSCSPISGHRSVSWYQQTPGQGLQFLFEYFSETQRNKGNFPGRFSGRQFSNSRSEMNVSTLELGDSALYLCASSPQGRETQYFGPGTRLLVL.